The rows below give T cell receptor beta chains drawn from one sample of a study of TIL therapy for anti-PD-1-resistant metastatic lung cancer. Profiling relied on immunoSEQ multiplex PCR, and the TCRdb table lists in-frame clones only, not all of them. The top ten hold around 5% of the sample, which has some 45,000 clones, approximately 86% seen once. The sample in question was blood, obtained at baseline. The receptor set was obtained from a person aged 25-79 years with non-small cell lung cancer. The CDR3 runs from the conserved cysteine through the conserved F or W. The D gene is left open where the match is weak. Clone size is stated in some rows and not others, as once, few, many or a class when expanded.

V gene	D gene	J gene	clone size	CDR3 DNA	CDR3 protein
TRBV23-1	TRBD2	TRBJ2-1	-	TGCGCCAGCAGTCGTTTCAGCCTAGCGGGAGGGTATGAGTACTCCGCGGATGAGCAGTTCTTC	CASSRFSLAGGYEYSADEQFF
TRBV6-5	-	TRBJ2-1	-	TGTGCCAGCAGCCGTGGGGGACGCGACAATGAGCAGTTCTTC	CASSRGGRDNEQFF
TRBV29-1	TRBD2	TRBJ2-5	-	TGCAGCGTTGACGGGGGTAGGGGAGGGGAGACCCAGTACTTC	CSVDGGRGGETQYF
TRBV6-2/TRBV6-3	-	TRBJ1-4	once	-	CASSTSTSLNEKLFF
TRBV4-3	-	TRBJ1-2	-	TGCGCCAGCAGCCAAGGAGAAAGGGATGGCTACACCTTC	CASSQGERDGYTF
TRBV7-2	TRBD1	TRBJ2-6	-	TGTGCCAGCAGCTTTCAGGGGGCTGGGGCCAACGTCCTGACTTTC	CASSFQGAGANVLTF
TRBV27	-	TRBJ2-3	-	TGTGCCAGCAGCGGCCAGGGGAATACGCAGTATTTT	CASSGQGNTQYF
TRBV7-2	-	TRBJ1-1	-	TGTGCCAGCAGCTTAGCTACAGGAGTGAACACTGAAGCTTTCTTT	CASSLATGVNTEAFF
TRBV5-6	TRBD1	TRBJ1-5	-	TGTGCCAGCCGTCGTACAGGGGAAGGTCAGCCCCAGCATTTT	CASRRTGEGQPQHF
TRBV6-5	TRBD2	TRBJ2-3	-	TGTGCCAGCAGTTACTTAGGTAGCGGGATCACAGATACGCAGTATTTT	CASSYLGSGITDTQYF
TRBV7-4	-	TRBJ2-7	-	TGTGCCAGCAGCCCTAGGCGGGAAGCCCTCTTGCCCTCCTACGAGCAGTACTTC	CASSPRREALLPSYEQYF
TRBV11-3	TRBD2	TRBJ2-1	-	TGTGCCAGCAGCTCCGGACTAGCGGGGGGGTGGGATGAGCAGTTCTTC	CASSSGLAGGWDEQFF
TRBV10-3	TRBD1	TRBJ2-3	once	TGTGCCACCGAGGCCAGGGGGACGGATACGCAGTATTTT	CATEARGTDTQYF
TRBV7-3	-	TRBJ2-3	-	TGTGCCAGCAGCACCAACGGCGAGACCAGCGCGTATTTT	CASSTNGETSAYF
TRBV5-6	-	TRBJ1-6	-	TGTGCCAGCAGCTTGGTGGGGAATTCACCCCTCCACTTT	CASSLVGNSPLHF
TRBV7-9	-	TRBJ2-1	-	TGTGCCAGCAGCTTCGCCAGCGATGAGCAGTTCTTC	CASSFASDEQFF
TRBV19	-	TRBJ1-2	-	TGTGCCAGTACCAGTCTGGGGGGGAATTGGACCTATGGCTACACCTTC	CASTSLGGNWTYGYTF
TRBV2	-	TRBJ1-1	-	TGTGCCAGCATTTGGGACCAGAACACTGAAGCTTTCTTT	CASIWDQNTEAFF
TRBV7-9	-	TRBJ1-1	few	TGTGCCAGCAGCTTAGCCGTTTCCTCGAGGACTGAAGCTTTCTTT	CASSLAVSSRTEAFF
TRBV30	-	TRBJ1-2	-	TGTGCCTGGAGGCCCTCGGGCAGGCGTGGCTACACCTTC	CAWRPSGRRGYTF
TRBV13	-	TRBJ2-7	few	TGTGCCAGCCGCCCTCTACAGTCCCCCTACGAGCAGTACTTC	CASRPLQSPYEQYF
TRBV4-1	-	TRBJ2-4	-	TGCGCCAGCAGCCTCCTTGACAGGGATCGGGGGAGACAGTACTTC	CASSLLDRDRGRQYF
TRBV5-1	-	TRBJ2-7	-	TGCGCCAGCAGCTTAGGACAGTTCGACGACGAGCAGTACTTC	CASSLGQFDDEQYF
TRBV11-2	TRBD1	TRBJ1-5	-	TGTGCCAGCAGCTTTGGGACAGGGATGGGTCAGCCCCAGCATTTT	CASSFGTGMGQPQHF
TRBV28	-	TRBJ2-7	-	TGTGCCAGCCGACAGGGAGGGCCCTACGAGCAGTACTTC	CASRQGGPYEQYF
TRBV11-3	-	TRBJ2-3	-	TGTGCCAGCAGCCCAGACGCAGGACAGAAATCAGATACGCAGTATTTT	CASSPDAGQKSDTQYF
TRBV30	TRBD1	TRBJ2-5	-	TGTGCCTGGAGACAGGGGGTGGTGGAGACCCAGTACTTC	CAWRQGVVETQYF
TRBV28	TRBD1	TRBJ1-2	-	TGTGCCAGCAGCACGACCACACAGGGGGCCTTTGGCTACACCTTC	CASSTTTQGAFGYTF
TRBV5-1	TRBD2	TRBJ2-7	-	TGCGCCAGCACCCCGGCCCCTAGCGGGATGTACGAGCAGTACTTC	CASTPAPSGMYEQYF
TRBV13	-	TRBJ2-7	-	TGTGCCAGCAGTCCTAGCCCTGGCTTCCAAGACTCCTACGAGCAGTACTTC	CASSPSPGFQDSYEQYF
TRBV28	-	TRBJ1-5	few	TGTGCCAGCAGCCCCGTATGGCAGCCCCAGCATTTT	CASSPVWQPQHF
TRBV19	-	TRBJ2-2	-	TGTGCCAGTAGTAACCGACACGTCGGGGAGCTGTTTTTT	CASSNRHVGELFF
TRBV30	-	TRBJ1-3	-	TGTGCCTGGAGTGTAGGACTTACCTTTTCTGGAAACACCATATATTTT	CAWSVGLTFSGNTIYF
TRBV11-2	-	TRBJ2-7	-	TGTGCCAGCAGCTTAGATGATTTAGCGGAACCCTACGAGCAGTACTTC	CASSLDDLAEPYEQYF
TRBV6-2/TRBV6-3	-	TRBJ2-1	-	TGTGCCAGCAGTTACACGGAGGGATCCTACAATGAGCAGTTCTTC	CASSYTEGSYNEQFF
TRBV5-1	-	TRBJ2-7	-	TGCGCCAGCAGCTTGAACGGCGGGCCTACCTACGAGCAGTACTTC	CASSLNGGPTYEQYF
TRBV7-9	TRBD2	TRBJ2-5	-	TGTGCCAGCAGCCTAGGACTAGCGGGGGGCCCAACCCCTCAAGAGACCCAGTACTTC	CASSLGLAGGPTPQETQYF
TRBV19	-	TRBJ2-7	once	TGTGCCAGTAGTATACCTTCGGGGGCTAGCGGCTACGAGCAGTACTTC	CASSIPSGASGYEQYF
TRBV18	-	TRBJ1-5	-	TGTGCCAGCTCACCAGGGAACAATCAGCCCCAGCATTTT	CASSPGNNQPQHF
TRBV10-3	-	TRBJ1-2	-	TGTGCCATCAGTGATGCCAGTTCTAACTATGGCTACACCTTC	CAISDASSNYGYTF
TRBV27	-	TRBJ2-1	-	TGTGCCAGCAGGGGGAATGAGCAGTTCTTC	CASRGNEQFF
TRBV7-3	TRBD1	TRBJ2-7	once	TGTGCCAGCAGCTTAAGCTTCGGACAGGCCTACGAGCAGTACTTC	CASSLSFGQAYEQYF
TRBV7-9	-	TRBJ2-3	-	TGTGCCAGCAGCCTACCGCTTAGCACAGATACGCAGTATTTT	CASSLPLSTDTQYF
TRBV2	TRBD1	TRBJ2-3	-	TGTGCCAGCAGTGAAGCGACGGGACAGGGGCTGATTAGCACAGATACGCAGTATTTT	CASSEATGQGLISTDTQYF
TRBV3-1/TRBV3-2	TRBD2	TRBJ2-3	-	TGTGCCAGCAGCCTGCGGGGGGGCAGTGCGGATACGCAGTATTTT	CASSLRGGSADTQYF
TRBV10-1	-	TRBJ2-7	-	TGCGCCCGACGAGTCTCCTACGAGCAGTACTTC	CARRVSYEQYF